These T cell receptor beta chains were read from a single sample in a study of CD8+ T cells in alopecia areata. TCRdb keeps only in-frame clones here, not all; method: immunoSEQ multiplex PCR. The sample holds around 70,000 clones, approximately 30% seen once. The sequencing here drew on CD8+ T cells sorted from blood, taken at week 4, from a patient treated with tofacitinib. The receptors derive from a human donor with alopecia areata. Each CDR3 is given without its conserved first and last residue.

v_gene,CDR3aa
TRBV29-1,SGDSTEAF
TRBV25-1,ASSEGTSGNQETQY
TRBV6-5,ATSPPTGYFYGYT
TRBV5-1,ASSPDGTNYGYT
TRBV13,ASSLVGSRTEAF
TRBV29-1,SARVGTGSQPQH
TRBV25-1,ASRTTDTQY
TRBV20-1,SARAYNEQF
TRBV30,AWSESRVAF
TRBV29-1,SARTGRNYGYT
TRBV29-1,SVGFSGRANEQF